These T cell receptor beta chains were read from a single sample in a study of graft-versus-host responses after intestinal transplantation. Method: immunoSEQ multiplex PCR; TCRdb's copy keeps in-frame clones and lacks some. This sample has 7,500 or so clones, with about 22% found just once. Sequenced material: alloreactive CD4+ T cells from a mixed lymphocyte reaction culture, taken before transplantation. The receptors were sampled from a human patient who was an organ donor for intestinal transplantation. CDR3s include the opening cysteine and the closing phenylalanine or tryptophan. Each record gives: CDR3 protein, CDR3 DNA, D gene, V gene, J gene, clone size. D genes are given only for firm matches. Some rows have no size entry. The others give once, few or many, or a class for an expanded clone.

CASSLAGANNEQFF,TGCGCCAGCAGCTTGGCGGGAGCTAACAATGAGCAGTTCTTC,NA,TRBV5-1,TRBJ2-1,NA
CASSLDASVVYNEQFF,TGCGCCAGCAGCTTGGACGCCTCCGTCGTCTACAATGAGCAGTTCTTC,NA,TRBV5-1,TRBJ2-1,medium-sized
CASTRDRNYEQYF,TGTGCCAGCACCCGGGACAGAAACTACGAGCAGTACTTC,TRBD1,TRBV6-1,TRBJ2-7,NA
CASSLASTSGETQYF,TGTGCCAGCAGCTTAGCCAGTACTAGTGGGGAGACCCAGTACTTC,NA,TRBV7-2,TRBJ2-5,NA
CASSLTDTQYF,TGCGCCAGCAGCTTGACAGATACGCAGTATTTT,NA,TRBV5-1,TRBJ2-3,NA
CASSPGGADYGYTF,TGTGCCAGCAGCCCCGGGGGGGCGGACTATGGCTACACCTTC,NA,TRBV7-2,TRBJ1-2,NA
CASSPQGAGRSYEQYF,TGTGCCAGCAGTCCGCAGGGGGCGGGGAGGTCCTACGAGCAGTACTTC,TRBD1,TRBV28,TRBJ2-7,NA
CASRDSGRALTDTQYF,TGTGCCAGTAGGGATAGCGGGAGGGCCCTCACAGATACGCAGTATTTT,TRBD2,TRBV19,TRBJ2-3,once
CASSLGVGREIPYEQYF,TGTGCCAGCAGCTTAGGAGTTGGGCGGGAAATACCCTACGAGCAGTACTTC,NA,TRBV7-6,TRBJ2-7,NA
CASSQESRVAKNIQYF,TGTGCCAGCAGCCAAGAATCCCGTGTAGCCAAAAACATTCAGTACTTC,NA,TRBV5-5,TRBJ2-4,NA
CASSVAGLAGAGELFF,TGTGCCAGCAGCGTAGCGGGACTAGCGGGAGCCGGGGAGCTGTTTTTT,TRBD2,TRBV9,TRBJ2-2,few
CASSHQREEGDTQYF,TGTGCCAGCAGCCACCAGCGGGAGGAAGGAGATACGCAGTATTTT,TRBD2,TRBV14,TRBJ2-3,NA
CASSYLQGYNSPLHF,TGTGCCAGCAGTTACTTACAGGGGTATAATTCACCCCTCCACTTT,TRBD1,TRBV6-5,TRBJ1-6,NA
CASSLSGNYNSPLHF,TGTGCCAGCAGCTTATCGGGCAACTATAATTCACCCCTCCACTTT,NA,TRBV7-4,TRBJ1-6,NA
CASSARDGSYEQYF,TGTGCCAGCAGTGCTCGGGACGGCTCCTACGAGCAGTACTTC,NA,TRBV6-6,TRBJ2-7,NA
CASSPRGLAGRGAKNIQYF,TGTGCCAGCAGCCCCCGGGGACTAGCGGGGCGGGGGGCCAAAAACATTCAGTACTTC,TRBD2,TRBV11-2,TRBJ2-4,NA
CASSQGLAGGNEQYF,TGTGCCAGCAGCCAGGGACTAGCGGGAGGTAACGAGCAGTACTTC,TRBD2,TRBV7-2,TRBJ2-7,medium-sized
CASSPTPLAAMNTGELFF,TGTGCCAGCAGCCCCACTCCCCTAGCGGCGATGAACACCGGGGAGCTGTTTTTT,TRBD2,TRBV7-4,TRBJ2-2,few
CASKGLAGAKNIQYF,TGTGCCAGCAAGGGACTAGCGGGAGCCAAAAACATTCAGTACTTC,TRBD2,TRBV11-2,TRBJ2-4,NA
CSATGADTQYF,TGCAGTGCTACAGGGGCAGATACGCAGTATTTT,NA,TRBV20-1,TRBJ2-3,NA
CASSLGRTGTYEQYF,TGTGCCAGCAGCTTAGGTAGGACGGGGACCTACGAGCAGTACTTC,NA,TRBV11-2,TRBJ2-7,NA
CASSEVEWGYGMAFF,TGTGCCAGCAGTGAAGTAGAATGGGGGTACGGAATGGCTTTCTTT,NA,TRBV2,TRBJ1-1,NA
CASSFNGQGRNEQFF,TGTGCCAGCAGCTTTAACGGACAGGGTCGCAATGAGCAGTTCTTC,TRBD1,TRBV7-3,TRBJ2-1,NA
CAWTGGAETQYF,TGTGCCTGGACAGGGGGCGCGGAGACCCAGTACTTC,TRBD1,TRBV30,TRBJ2-5,medium-sized
CASSVGAGDYGYTF,TGTGCCAGCAGCGTAGGAGCAGGAGACTATGGCTACACCTTC,NA,TRBV9,TRBJ1-2,few
CASSWTSGSPGELFF,TGTGCCAGCAGCTGGACTAGCGGGAGTCCCGGGGAGCTGTTTTTT,TRBD2,TRBV11-2,TRBJ2-2,few
CASSLLAREETQYF,TGTGCCAGCAGCTTGTTGGCCAGGGAAGAGACCCAGTACTTC,NA,TRBV5-4,TRBJ2-5,medium-sized
CASSPGPSGYEQYF,TGTGCCAGCAGCCCCGGTCCTAGCGGCTACGAGCAGTACTTC,TRBD2,TRBV28,TRBJ2-7,medium-sized
CASSLQGYEQYF,TGTGCCAGCAGCTTGCAGGGGTACGAGCAGTACTTC,NA,TRBV7-6,TRBJ2-7,few
CASSESGQGGENTIYF,TGCGCCAGCAGTGAGTCGGGACAGGGCGGCGAGAACACCATATATTTT,TRBD1,TRBV10-1,TRBJ1-3,few
CASSRQGTTEAFF,TGTGCCAGCAGCCGACAGGGGACGACTGAAGCTTTCTTT,TRBD1,TRBV4-2,TRBJ1-1,few
CAWSKWDTGELFF,TGTGCCTGGAGTAAATGGGACACCGGGGAGCTGTTTTTT,NA,TRBV30,TRBJ2-2,few
CASSYEGSGANVLTF,TGTGCCAGCAGTTACGAGGGCTCTGGGGCCAACGTCCTGACTTTC,NA,TRBV6-8,TRBJ2-6,NA
CASSGRRDRVYNEQFF,TGTGCCAGCAGCGGACGCCGGGACAGGGTCTACAATGAGCAGTTCTTC,TRBD1,TRBV11-2,TRBJ2-1,few
CASSSPRISWENTEAFF,TGTGCCAGCAGCTCACCTCGGATCAGTTGGGAGAACACTGAAGCTTTCTTT,NA,TRBV7-3,TRBJ1-1,few
CASSLGLLAGVDEQFF,TGTGCCAGCAGCTTAGGGTTGCTAGCGGGAGTGGATGAGCAGTTCTTC,TRBD2,TRBV7-2,TRBJ2-1,once
CASGSDPWTGTNYNEQFF,TGTGCTAGTGGTTCCGACCCGTGGACCGGGACTAACTACAATGAGCAGTTCTTC,TRBD2,TRBV12-5,TRBJ2-1,NA
CASSLGGVQNNEQFF,TGTGCCAGCAGCTTGGGCGGGGTCCAAAACAATGAGCAGTTCTTC,NA,TRBV5-4,TRBJ2-1,few
CASGLNVRAGDNEQFF,TGTGCTAGTGGTTTGAATGTGCGAGCGGGCGACAATGAGCAGTTCTTC,NA,TRBV12-5,TRBJ2-1,NA
CASSFSWQPQHF,TGTGCCAGCAGCTTTTCTTGGCAGCCCCAGCATTTT,NA,TRBV7-2,TRBJ1-5,NA
CASSSGTRREQYF,TGTGCCAGCAGCTCCGGGACTAGAAGGGAGCAGTACTTC,TRBD2,TRBV7-2,TRBJ2-7,large
CASSQDRAGGPTDTQYF,TGCGCCAGCAGCCAAGATCGAGCGGGAGGGCCGACAGATACGCAGTATTTT,TRBD2,TRBV4-3,TRBJ2-3,NA
CASNLLGSENTEAFF,TGTGCCAGCAACCTTTTGGGGTCGGAAAACACTGAAGCTTTCTTT,NA,TRBV18,TRBJ1-1,large
CASSFRQRTDTQYF,TGTGCCAGCAGTTTTCGGCAGCGCACAGATACGCAGTATTTT,NA,TRBV28,TRBJ2-3,NA
CASSQVGGSYEQYF,TGCGCCAGCAGCCAAGTCGGGGGATCCTACGAGCAGTACTTC,NA,TRBV4-1,TRBJ2-7,NA
CAWSRGQPYNEQFF,TGTGCCTGGAGTAGGGGACAGCCTTACAATGAGCAGTTCTTC,TRBD1,TRBV30,TRBJ2-1,few
CASSPSGQGKYEQYF,TGTGCCAGCAGTCCATCGGGACAGGGGAAGTACGAGCAGTACTTC,TRBD1,TRBV28,TRBJ2-7,large
CASSLALAGGVDTQYF,TGTGCCAGCAGCTTAGCACTAGCGGGAGGAGTAGATACGCAGTATTTT,TRBD2,TRBV11-1,TRBJ2-3,NA
CASSFTGGGYEQYF,TGTGCCAGCAGTTTCACAGGGGGGGGGTACGAGCAGTACTTC,NA,TRBV6-5,TRBJ2-7,NA
CASSPRESEADTQYF,TGTGCCAGCAGCCCCCGGGAGAGTGAGGCAGATACGCAGTATTTT,NA,TRBV7-8,TRBJ2-3,few
CSVLTGYEQYF,TGCAGCGTGCTGACAGGGTACGAGCAGTACTTC,TRBD1,TRBV29-1,TRBJ2-7,few